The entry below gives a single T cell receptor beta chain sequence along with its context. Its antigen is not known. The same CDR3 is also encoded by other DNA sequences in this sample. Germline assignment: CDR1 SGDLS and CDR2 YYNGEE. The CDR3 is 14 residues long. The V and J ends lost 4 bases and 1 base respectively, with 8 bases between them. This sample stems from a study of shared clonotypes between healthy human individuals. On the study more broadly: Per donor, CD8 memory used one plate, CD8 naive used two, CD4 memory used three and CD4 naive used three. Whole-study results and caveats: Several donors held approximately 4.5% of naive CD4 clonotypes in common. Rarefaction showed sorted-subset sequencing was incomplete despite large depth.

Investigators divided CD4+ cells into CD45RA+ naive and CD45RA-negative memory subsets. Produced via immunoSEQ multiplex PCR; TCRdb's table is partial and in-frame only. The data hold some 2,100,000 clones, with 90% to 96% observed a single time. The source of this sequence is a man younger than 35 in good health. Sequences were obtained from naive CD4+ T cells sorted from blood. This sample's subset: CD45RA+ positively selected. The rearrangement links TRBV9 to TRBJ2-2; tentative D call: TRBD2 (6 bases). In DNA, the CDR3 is TGTGCCAGCAGCTCGCGGGGGAACACCGGGGAGCTGTTTTTT. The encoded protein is CASSSRGNTGELFF.